These T cell receptor beta chains were read from a single sample in a study of PD-L1 blockade in urothelial cancer. The assay was immunoSEQ multiplex PCR, and TCRdb's table has in-frame clones only and misses some. The sample holds 85,000 to 95,000 clones, roughly 90% seen once. The specimen comprised PBMCs, sampled around atezolizumab (anti-PD-L1) treatment. All receptors come from a man aged 55 to 70 with urothelial cancer. Each CDR3 is given with its conserved first and last residue. A D gene is named only where the DNA matches it firmly. Clone size is shown for a subset of rows, as once, few, many or a class of expanded clone.

TGTGCCGGCGATAGCGGCATGGGCACAGATACGCAGTATTTT | CAGDSGMGTDTQYF | . | TRBJ2-3 | . | TRBV2
TGCAGCGCCTCCCAGGAGACCCAGTACTTC | CSASQETQYF | . | TRBJ2-5 | . | TRBV29-1
TGTGCCAGCAGCCGTACCTTAGCGGATCCCCAAGAGACCCAGTACTTC | CASSRTLADPQETQYF | . | TRBJ2-5 | . | TRBV6-6
TGTGCCAGCAGCTTAGATGCTAGTCGGAATGAGCAGTTCTTC | CASSLDASRNEQFF | . | TRBJ2-1 | . | TRBV11-1
TGTGCCAGCAGCGGAGGCAGCGCGCGGTATTTT | CASSGGSARYF | . | TRBJ2-3 | . | TRBV9
TGTGCCAGTGGAAGAACAGGGGCCGCGGGGGGAATCTTT | CASGRTGAAGGIF | once | TRBJ1-1 | TRBD1 | TRBV27
TGTGCCAGCAGCTTAGTGGGGCGAGGTGCAGATACGCAGTATTTT | CASSLVGRGADTQYF | . | TRBJ2-3 | . | TRBV7-9
TGCGCCAGTCGTGAAGGGACAGGGGGCGGCGAGCAGTACTTC | CASREGTGGGEQYF | . | TRBJ2-7 | TRBD1 | TRBV5-1
TGCGCCAGCAGCTTGGTTCAGAAAGAGACCCAGTACTTC | CASSLVQKETQYF | once | TRBJ2-5 | . | TRBV5-1
TGCGCCAGCAGCCTCGGTCTAGCGGGAGGTGGGCTCGAGCAGTACTTC | CASSLGLAGGGLEQYF | . | TRBJ2-7 | TRBD2 | TRBV4-3
TGTGCCAGCAGCGTAGCAGGGGGGTCGAATGAAAAACTGTTTTTT | CASSVAGGSNEKLFF | . | TRBJ1-4 | TRBD1 | TRBV9
TGTGCCAGCAGTTCCTACGCGGGACAGGGTGGGGGTGAGCAGTTCTTC | CASSSYAGQGGGEQFF | . | TRBJ2-1 | TRBD1 | TRBV6-6
TGTGCCAGCAGCCTAACTAGCGGGGTGCGCGGGGAGACCCAGTACTTC | CASSLTSGVRGETQYF | . | TRBJ2-5 | TRBD2 | TRBV7-8
TGCAGCGTTGTGAGGTCTTCCTACGAGCAGTACTTC | CSVVRSSYEQYF | . | TRBJ2-7 | . | TRBV29-1
TGCGCCAGCAGTCCTCTTAGCGGGAGGCCCGTTTTCTCCTACGAGCAGTACTTC | CASSPLSGRPVFSYEQYF | . | TRBJ2-7 | TRBD2 | TRBV23-1
TGCGCCAGCAGCCAGCAGGGGGCGGGACGCACCGGGGAGCTGTTTTTT | CASSQQGAGRTGELFF | few | TRBJ2-2 | TRBD1 | TRBV5-1
TGTGCCAGCAGCCAGGGACTTCAATCCTACAATGAGCAGTTCTTC | CASSQGLQSYNEQFF | . | TRBJ2-1 | . | TRBV7-2
TGTGCCAGCAGCGACCTCAGGGCTAACTATGGCTACACCTTC | CASSDLRANYGYTF | . | TRBJ1-2 | . | TRBV11-2
TGTGCCAGCAGCTTACGGCCGGGATTTTGGGACTCTTCTAGCACAGATACGCAGTATTTT | CASSLRPGFWDSSSTDTQYF | . | TRBJ2-3 | . | TRBV13
TGCAGCGTTGAAGATGGCTTTGAGGGAGGCACTGAAGCTTTCTTT | CSVEDGFEGGTEAFF | . | TRBJ1-1 | . | TRBV29-1
TGTGCCAGCAGCTTGGAGGGTTGGGGGGACACTGAAGCTTTCTTT | CASSLEGWGDTEAFF | once | TRBJ1-1 | . | TRBV5-5
TGTGCCAGCCGCGGGGCTAACGAGGAGGGCTACACCTTC | CASRGANEEGYTF | . | TRBJ1-2 | . | TRBV19
TGTGCCAGCAGCTTCGGGACAGGTGGGGATACGCAGTATTTT | CASSFGTGGDTQYF | . | TRBJ2-3 | TRBD1 | TRBV7-3
TGCGCCAGCAGCCAACCGGACTCGTTAGCCAAAAACATTCAGTACTTC | CASSQPDSLAKNIQYF | once | TRBJ2-4 | . | TRBV4-1
TGTGCCAGCAGAGGACTAGCGGTCCAAGAGACCCAGTACTTC | CASRGLAVQETQYF | once | TRBJ2-5 | TRBD2 | TRBV28
TGTGCCAGCAGCTTATCAGGACAGCCCCAGGGATATGGCTACACCTTC | CASSLSGQPQGYGYTF | . | TRBJ1-2 | . | TRBV7-8
TGTGCCAGTAGTACCGGGACAGGGGGCCTTCAGCCCCAGCATTTT | CASSTGTGGLQPQHF | few | TRBJ1-5 | TRBD1 | TRBV19
TGTGCCAGCAGCCTCGGGCCCCAGCATTTT | CASSLGPQHF | few | TRBJ1-5 | . | TRBV7-7